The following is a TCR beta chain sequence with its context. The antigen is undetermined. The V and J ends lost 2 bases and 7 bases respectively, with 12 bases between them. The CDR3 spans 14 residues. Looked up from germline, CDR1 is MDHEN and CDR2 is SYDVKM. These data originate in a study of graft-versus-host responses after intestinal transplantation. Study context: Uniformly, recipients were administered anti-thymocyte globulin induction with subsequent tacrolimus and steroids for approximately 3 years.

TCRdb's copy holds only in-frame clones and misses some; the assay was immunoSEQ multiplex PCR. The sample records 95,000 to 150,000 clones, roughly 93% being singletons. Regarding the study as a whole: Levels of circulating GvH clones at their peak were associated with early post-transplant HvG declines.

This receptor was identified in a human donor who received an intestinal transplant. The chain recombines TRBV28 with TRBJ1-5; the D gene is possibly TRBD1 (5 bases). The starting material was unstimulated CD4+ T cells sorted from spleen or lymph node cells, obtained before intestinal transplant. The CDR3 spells CASSLGQGSQPQHF. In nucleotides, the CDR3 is TGTGCCAGCAGTTTAGGGCAGGGATCCCAGCCCCAGCATTTT.